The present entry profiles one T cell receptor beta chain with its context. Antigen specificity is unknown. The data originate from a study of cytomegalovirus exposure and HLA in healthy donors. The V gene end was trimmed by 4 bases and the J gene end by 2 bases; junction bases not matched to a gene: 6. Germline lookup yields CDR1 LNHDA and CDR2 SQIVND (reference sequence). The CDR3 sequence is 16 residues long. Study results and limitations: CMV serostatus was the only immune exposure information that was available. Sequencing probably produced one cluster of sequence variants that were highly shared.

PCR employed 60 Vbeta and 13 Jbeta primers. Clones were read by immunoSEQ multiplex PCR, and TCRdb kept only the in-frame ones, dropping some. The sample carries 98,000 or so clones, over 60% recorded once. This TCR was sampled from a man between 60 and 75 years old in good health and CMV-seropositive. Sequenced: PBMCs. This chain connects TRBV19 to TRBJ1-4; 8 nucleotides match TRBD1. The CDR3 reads CASSNGQGITNEKLFF. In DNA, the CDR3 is TGTGCCAGTAGTAACGGACAGGGAATCACTAATGAAAAACTGTTTTTT.